The 30 T cell receptor beta chains reported below all come from one sample, sequenced in a study of blood T cells in healthy people across ages. A second about 6 to 12 cycle PCR used barcoded and J-beta primers. TCRdb redid the calling of the 5' RACE reads with MiXCR, one entry per CDR3 protein. This sample carries 1,300,000 or so distinct CDR3 sequences, approximately 63% of them seen once, and the ten largest clones take about 6.3%. Sequenced: blood. The receptors stem from a man aged 18 to 29 in good health.

The chain joins TRBV12-3 or TRBV12-4 to TRBJ1-1; D might be TRBD1 (5 bases). The CDR3 is 14 amino acids. Deletions cut 2 bases from V and 3 bases from J, with 10 bases between. CDR3 loop: CASSLRWGYTEAFF. In DNA form, the CDR3 reads TGTGCCAGCAGTTTAAGGTGGGGCTACACTGAAGCTTTCTTT.

Notes on this clonotype: At one boundary the junction diverges from the germline segment, which might be a read error. J is TRBJ2-5 and V is TRBV27; D may be TRBD1 (6 bases). There are 14 residues in the CDR3. Germline values: CDR1 MNHEY, CDR2 SMNVEV (reference sequence). The CDR3 DNA reads TGCGCCAGCAGCAACAGGGTAGGCGTGCAGACCCAGTACTTC. Translating gives CASSNRVGVQTQYF.

This clonotype was found a few times. The chain uses TRBV20-1 and TRBJ2-7, with 8 bases fitting TRBD2. The CDR3 extends over 15 amino acids. CDR1 is DFQATT, CDR2 SNEGSKA, per germline (reference sequence). J lost 2 bases, V lost 8 bases, and 14 bases had no gene match. The CDR3 sequence: CSFQDAAGDPYEQYF. The CDR3 nucleotides are TGCAGTTTTCAGGATGCAGCGGGGGACCCCTACGAGCAGTACTTC.

The chain joins TRBV30 to TRBJ2-3, with TRBD2 matching over 8 bases. The junction had 8 bases not matched to a gene; V was cut back by 3 bases and J by 9 bases. Germline lookup yields CDR1 GTSNPN and CDR2 SVGIG (reference sequence). There are 13 residues in the CDR3. The CDR3 bases are TGTGCCTGGAGCCACGGGACTAGTGACACGCAGTATTTT. Encoded protein: CAWSHGTSDTQYF.

This clonotype was seen only a few times. The chain uses TRBV6-4 and TRBJ1-1; D remains ambiguous. This CDR3 has 13 residues. Germline V gene lookup returns CDR1 MRHNA and CDR2 SNTAGT. The germline V and J ends were trimmed by 2 bases and 0 bases, with 4 bases remaining between them. The CDR3 reads CASSDTVNTEAFF. The CDR3 DNA is TGTGCCAGCAGTGACACGGTGAACACTGAAGCTTTCTTT.

In its sample, this clonotype was seen a few times. The chain couples TRBV27 to TRBJ2-5; 9 bases fit TRBD2. Per germline, CDR1 MNHEY and CDR2 SMNVEV (reference sequence). V gave up 5 bases and J gave up 7 bases; unmatched junction bases: 14. The CDR3 spans 16 residues. This CDR3 is CASSLTGLASVGTQYF. The CDR3 DNA is TGTGCCAGCAGTCTAACGGGACTAGCCAGCGTAGGGACCCAGTACTTC.

The V call is TRBV28, the J call TRBJ2-7; 8 bases are shared with TRBD1. Germline V gene lookup returns CDR1 MDHEN and CDR2 SYDVKM. V dropped 7 bases and J dropped 6; count of bases not matched to a gene: 11. The CDR3 runs to 14 residues. The DNA for the CDR3 is TGTGCCAGCAATGGACAGGGTCTGGCTCTCGAGCAGTACTTC. This encodes CASNGQGLALEQYF.

The rearrangement links TRBV29-1 to TRBJ1-2; 7 bases line up with TRBD1. In germline, CDR1 is SQVTM, CDR2 ANQGSEA. The V gene end was trimmed by 8 bases and the J gene end by 6 bases; junction bases not matched to a gene: 6. The CDR3 is 11 amino acids. CDR3 bases: TGCAGCTACCAGGGGGGAAATGGCTACACCTTC. Protein: CSYQGGNGYTF.

This clonotype was seen only a few times. This rearrangement joins TRBV6-6 to TRBJ2-4; D is unresolved. V lost 8 bases, J lost 3 bases, and 11 bases lay in between. This CDR3 is built from 13 residues. The germline gives CDR1 MNHNY, CDR2 SVGAGI (reference sequence). This CDR3 is CASAASGKNIQYF. The CDR3 region has the DNA TGTGCCAGCGCGGCATCAGGCAAAAACATTCAGTACTTC.

This chain connects TRBV29-1 to TRBJ2-1; TRBD2 matches 8 bases. In germline, CDR1 is SQVTM, CDR2 ANQGSEA. There are 15 residues in the CDR3. Trimming at V came to 2 bases and at J to 7 bases, leaving 10 bases not matched to a gene. In DNA, the CDR3 is TGCAGCGTTGAACCCGGGGGGGGAAGTTATAATGAGCAGTTCTTC. Translating it yields CSVEPGGGSYNEQFF.

The V call is TRBV7-2, the J call TRBJ2-5; 7 nucleotides match TRBD2. The CDR3 is 12 amino acids. CDR1 SGHTA and CDR2 FQGNSA come from the germline V gene. With V trimmed by 7 bases and J by 7 bases, 6 bases remained unmatched. The CDR3 loop reads CASTLPGGTQYF. The DNA of the CDR3 is TGTGCCAGCACTCTCCCGGGAGGGACCCAGTACTTC.

V usage is TRBV20-1 and J usage is TRBJ1-5; perhaps TRBD1 as D (5 bases). The V gene's germline CDR1 is DFQATT and CDR2 SNEGSKA (reference sequence). The CDR3 is 13 amino acids. Trimming removed 0 bases from V and 5 bases from J, with 8 bases in between. CDR3 residues: CSARETGDQPQHF. Here the CDR3 DNA reads TGCAGTGCTAGAGAGACGGGGGATCAGCCCCAGCATTTT.

This clonotype showed up just a few times. The rearrangement joins TRBV28 to TRBJ2-4; a weak D match, TRBD2 (6 bases). The J call may not be correct, given that the DNA end is closer to TRBJ2-7. The length of the CDR3 is 14 residues. Germline CDR1 reads MDHEN; CDR2 reads SYDVKM. The CDR3 sequence: CASSLMAGTYEQYF. CDR3 coding DNA: TGTGCCAGCAGTTTAATGGCGGGGACGTACGAGCAGTACTTC.

This clonotype was observed a few times. J is TRBJ1-6 and V is TRBV27; no clear D. The CDR3 runs to 14 residues. Trimming removed 1 base from V and 5 bases from J, with 6 bases in between. CDR1 and CDR2 from the germline V gene are MNHEY and SMNVEV (reference sequence). The DNA for the CDR3 is TGTGCCAGCAGTTTATGGCAGGATAATTCACCCCTCCACTTT. Its protein product is CASSLWQDNSPLHF.

V and J are TRBV5-5 and TRBJ2-2; no reliable D call. Germline V CDR1 and CDR2: SGHKS, YYEKEE (reference sequence). This CDR3 contains 15 residues. V was cut by 2 bases and J by 1 base, with 9 bases left in between. The CDR3 DNA is TGTGCCAGCAGCTTAATCGTCCAGAACACCGGGGAGCTGTTTTTT. The encoded protein is CASSLIVQNTGELFF.

In its sample, this clonotype was seen a few times. V is TRBV9 and J is TRBJ1-1; D unclear. Trimming stripped 0 bases from V and 0 bases from J, with 3 bases between. CDR3 size: 13 residues. The germline V gene encodes CDR1 SGDLS and CDR2 YYNGEE. CDR3: CASSVEMNTEAFF. CDR3 DNA: TGTGCCAGCAGCGTAGAGATGAACACTGAAGCTTTCTTT.

The table lists this clonotype with a few counts. The rearrangement links TRBV14 to TRBJ2-3, with D possibly being TRBD1 or TRBD2 (5 bases each). V shed 0 bases and J shed 4 bases, with 14 bases lying between them. This CDR3 is built from 16 residues. Germline CDR1 and CDR2: SGHDN and FVKESK. The CDR3 DNA follows: TGTGCCAGCAGCCAAGATTGGGGACGGTGGTCAGATACGCAGTATTTT. The encoded protein is CASSQDWGRWSDTQYF.

The rearrangement joins TRBV20-1 to TRBJ1-1, with D hard to call. Trimming stripped 5 bases from V and 0 bases from J, with 13 bases between. CDR3 length: 14 amino acids. Germline CDR1 DFQATT, CDR2 SNEGSKA (reference sequence). CDR3 DNA sequence: TGCAGTGCTCAGGAGATTGGGTTGAACACTGAAGCTTTCTTT. Protein product: CSAQEIGLNTEAFF.

This chain uses TRBV20-1 with TRBJ2-7, with 8 positions matching TRBD2. Germline-derived CDR1 and CDR2 are DFQATT and SNEGSKA (reference sequence). V gave up 6 bases and J gave up 0 bases; unmatched junction bases: 7. CDR3 length equals 14 residues. The CDR3 reads CSARSGIGSYEQYF. For the CDR3, the DNA is TGCAGTGCACGTAGCGGGATAGGCTCCTACGAGCAGTACTTC.

This chain connects TRBV20-1 to TRBJ2-1; the D gene is possibly TRBD1 (5 bases). CDR1 and CDR2 (germline): DFQATT, SNEGSKA (reference sequence). The germline V and J ends were trimmed by 4 bases and 2 bases, with 9 bases remaining between them. The CDR3 length is 13 residues. Here the CDR3 reads CSATQGTYNEQFF. CDR3 in DNA: TGCAGTGCTACCCAGGGTACCTACAATGAGCAGTTCTTC.

The CDR3 sequence: CASSSPWDATPLEEQYF. The CDR3, as DNA: TGTGCCAGCAGCTCACCCTGGGACGCAACCCCCCTGGAAGAGCAGTACTTC. The rearrangement joins TRBV7-9 to TRBJ2-7; D is perhaps TRBD1 or TRBD2 (5 bases each). V lost 4 bases to trimming and J lost 7 bases, with 26 bases between them. The germline gives CDR1 SEHNR, CDR2 FQNEAQ (reference sequence). This CDR3 has 17 amino acids.

The table lists this clonotype with a few counts. CDR3 residues: CAWSVGYAGNEQFF. In DNA, the CDR3 is TGTGCCTGGAGTGTCGGTTACGCCGGGAATGAGCAGTTCTTC. The gene calls are TRBV30 and TRBJ2-1; the D is unclear. The CDR3 sequence is 14 residues long. Trimming shortened V by 0 bases and J by 7 bases, and 13 bases separated the two germline ends. The germline V gene has CDR1 GTSNPN and CDR2 SVGIG (reference sequence).

The V call is TRBV5-1, the J call TRBJ2-3; D is possibly TRBD2 (6 bases). CDR1 and CDR2 (germline): SGHRS, YFSETQ. The V end was cut by 3 bases, the J end by 2 bases, with 10 bases between. This CDR3 has 14 amino acids. This CDR3 is CASSYGGFTDTQYF. The CDR3 nucleotides are TGCGCCAGCAGCTACGGGGGTTTCACAGATACGCAGTATTTT.

The chain couples TRBV18 to TRBJ1-6; TRBD1 matches 9 bases. Germline values: CDR1 KGHSH, CDR2 LQKENI. Trimming cost V 2 bases and J 9 bases; bases outside gene matches: 14. This CDR3 has 18 residues. CDR3 region: CASSPFGTGKGYGSPLHF. The DNA for the CDR3 is TGTGCCAGCTCACCATTCGGGACAGGGAAGGGGTATGGTTCACCCCTCCACTTT. Filled out from reference TRBV18 and TRBJ1-6, the complete variable domain reads NAGVMQNPRHLVRRRGQEARLRCSPMKGHSHVYWYRQLPEEGLKFMVYLQKENIIDESGMPKERFSAEFPKEGPSILRIQQVVRGDSAAYFCASSPFGTGKGYGSPLHFGNGTRLTVT.

The V gene is TRBV7-2, the J gene TRBJ2-3; 8 positions agree with TRBD2. The germline V gene encodes CDR1 SGHTA and CDR2 FQGNSA. The ends lost 7 bases at V and 6 bases at J; junction bases unmatched: 15. This CDR3 region has 16 residues. The DNA for the CDR3 is TGTGCCAGCACCCCAGACGGCGGGAGGCGGGGGGATACGCAGTATTTT. Translated, it gives CASTPDGGRRGDTQYF.

The chain employs TRBV29-1 and TRBJ1-2; TRBD1 matches at 7 bases. The trim removed 0 bases at V and 0 bases at J, leaving 10 bases unmatched. The V gene's germline CDR1 is SQVTM and CDR2 ANQGSEA. The CDR3 covers 17 residues. This CDR3 is CSVEDQGVTEANYGYTF. The CDR3 region has the DNA TGCAGCGTTGAAGATCAGGGGGTGACAGAAGCTAACTATGGCTACACCTTC. The whole variable domain, remainder taken from reference TRBV29-1 and TRBJ1-2, is SAVISQKPSRDICQRGTSLTIQCQVDSQVTMMFWYRQQPGQSLTLIATANQGSEATYESGFVIDKFPISRPNLTFSTLTVSNMSPEDSSIYLCSVEDQGVTEANYGYTFGSGTRLTVV.

The chain joins TRBV5-1 to TRBJ2-1, with 8 bases identical to TRBD1. The CDR3 has 17 residues. The V and J ends lost 0 bases and 7 bases, in that order; junction bases with no gene match: 12. Germline assignment: CDR1 SGHRS and CDR2 YFSETQ. CDR3 sequence reads: CASSLGQGAVLRNEQFF. CDR3 nucleotides: TGCGCCAGCAGCTTGGGGCAGGGGGCGGTCCTCAGGAATGAGCAGTTCTTC.

V and J are TRBV6-6 and TRBJ1-4; tentatively, D is TRBD1 (6 bases). Germline V gene data show CDR1 as MNHNY and CDR2 as SVGAGI (reference sequence). Between the trimmed V and J ends, which lost 6 bases and 2 bases, there was a span of 10 bases. The CDR3 consists of 14 residues. CDR3 loop: CASRGAYTNEKLFF. The CDR3 DNA sequence: TGTGCCAGCAGGGGGGCCTATACTAATGAAAAACTGTTTTTT.

The V call is TRBV20-1, the J call TRBJ2-7; TRBD1 is a possible D gene (6 bases). The CDR3 sequence is 14 residues long. V lost 3 bases, J lost 0 bases, and 12 bases lay in between. Per the germline V gene, CDR1 is DFQATT and CDR2 is SNEGSKA (reference sequence). The CDR3 bases are TGCAGTGCTAGGAGGGACACACTCTCCTACGAGCAGTACTTC. This sequence encodes CSARRDTLSYEQYF.

This rearrangement joins TRBV20-1 to TRBJ2-5, with unresolved D. Germline V gene data show CDR1 as DFQATT and CDR2 as SNEGSKA (reference sequence). Trimming shortened V by 1 base and J by 11 bases, and 20 bases separated the two germline ends. The CDR3 length is 14 residues. CDR3 amino acids: CSARVGRGDNEQYF. Written as DNA, the CDR3 is TGCAGTGCTAGAGTCGGGCGCGGTGACAATGAGCAGTACTTC.